The 10 T cell receptor beta chains in this list originate from one sample, sequenced in a study of blood T cell repertoires in COVID-19. Using immunoSEQ multiplex PCR, the repertoire was profiled, and TCRdb retains in-frame clones only, with some absent. The sample consists of 70,000 to 90,000 clones, more than 80% of them appearing once. Sequenced: peripheral blood. All receptors derive from a woman aged 60-75 years with acute or convalescent COVID-19.

The CDR3 loop reads CASSHRLPNTEAFF. CDR3 DNA: TGTGCCAGCAGCCACAGGCTGCCGAACACTGAAGCTTTCTTT. The chain uses TRBV11-2 and TRBJ1-1, with D tentatively TRBD1 (5 bases). The CDR3 has 14 residues. V was clipped by 5 bases and J by 1 base, with 11 bases between them. CDR1 SGHAT and CDR2 FQNNGV come from the germline V gene.

V is TRBV7-6 and J is TRBJ2-3, with 7 positions matching TRBD1. Germline CDR1 SGHVS, CDR2 FNYEAQ. Trimming took 0 bases from V and 3 from J; bases not matched to a gene: 3. The CDR3 spans 15 residues. The CDR3: CASSLAGRGTDTQYF. The CDR3 DNA sequence: TGTGCCAGCAGCTTAGCCGGCAGGGGGACAGATACGCAGTATTTT.

The V and J genes are TRBV20-1 and TRBJ2-5; no clear D gene. V dropped 3 bases and J dropped 1 base, with 3 bases sitting between them. The germline gives CDR1 DFQATT, CDR2 SNEGSKA (reference sequence). The length of the CDR3 is 11 residues. The CDR3 here is CSASSQETQYF. CDR3 bases: TGCAGTGCTAGCAGCCAAGAGACCCAGTACTTC.

The rearrangement links TRBV5-1 to TRBJ2-7, with D perhaps TRBD1 (6 bases). The V gene lost 7 bases and the J gene lost 2 bases, with 10 bases spanning the gap. CDR3 length: 12 amino acids. Germline CDR1 reads SGHRS; CDR2 reads YFSETQ. The CDR3 nucleotides read TGCGCCAGCTACAGGGATGCCTACGAGCAGTACTTC. Its translation is CASYRDAYEQYF.

The chain recombines TRBV10-3 with TRBJ1-2; the D is unclear. Germline V gene data show CDR1 as ENHRY and CDR2 as SYGVKD. With 2 bases removed from V and 0 bases from J, the gap between germline ends came to 10 bases. This CDR3 is 15 amino acids long. The CDR3 is CAISEGTVANYGYTF. DNA for the CDR3: TGTGCCATCAGTGAGGGCACAGTAGCTAACTATGGCTACACCTTC.

In the case of this clone: The junction shows a germline mismatch at one end, possibly a read error. The V call is TRBV14, the J call TRBJ2-7; tentatively, D is TRBD1 (8 bases). Germline assignment: CDR1 SGHDN and CDR2 FVKESK. The CDR3 loop spans 13 amino acids. The CDR3 is CASSQGQGREQDF. The CDR3 bases are TGTGCCAGCAGCCAAGGACAGGGGCGGGAGCAGGACTTC.

V is TRBV7-8 and J is TRBJ2-1; TRBD1 might be the D (6 bases). The CDR3 runs 14 residues. Trimming stripped 2 bases from V and 9 bases from J, with 14 bases between. Per the germline V gene, CDR1 is SGHVS and CDR2 is FQNEAQ. The CDR3 region is CASSLRDGGLEQFF. The CDR3, as DNA: TGTGCCAGCAGCTTACGCGATGGGGGCCTTGAGCAGTTCTTC. Together with reference TRBV7-8 and TRBJ2-1, the CDR3 gives the full variable domain: GAGVSQSPRYKVAKRGQDVALRCDPISGHVSLFWYQQALGQGPEFLTYFQNEAQLDKSGLPSDRFFAERPEGSVSTLKIQRTQQEDSAVYLCASSLRDGGLEQFFGPGTRLTVL.

V gene TRBV7-8 combines with J gene TRBJ2-3; 15 positions match TRBD2. There are 17 residues in the CDR3. Germline CDR1 reads SGHVS; CDR2 reads FQNEAQ. Losses at the gene ends were 0 bases for V and 4 bases for J; bases not matched to a gene: 2. CDR3 in amino acids: CASSLAWTSGGADTQYF. The CDR3 coding sequence is TGTGCCAGCAGCTTAGCGTGGACTAGCGGGGGGGCAGATACGCAGTATTTT. Full variable domain (outside the CDR3, taken from reference TRBV7-8 and TRBJ2-3): GAGVSQSPRYKVAKRGQDVALRCDPISGHVSLFWYQQALGQGPEFLTYFQNEAQLDKSGLPSDRFFAERPEGSVSTLKIQRTQQEDSAVYLCASSLAWTSGGADTQYFGPGTRLTVL.

This clone came up a few times. This chain connects TRBV7-7 to TRBJ2-2; a weak D match, TRBD1 (5 bases). CDR3 length equals 13 residues. Trimming took 1 base from V and 5 from J, leaving 5 bases between them. The V gene's germline CDR1 is SSHAT and CDR2 FNYEAQ (reference sequence). The CDR3 is CASSLEGTGELFF. CDR3 nucleotide sequence: TGTGCCAGCAGCTTAGAGGGGACCGGGGAGCTGTTTTTT.

The chain combines TRBV7-3 with TRBJ2-1; 11 bases agree with TRBD2. Per the germline V gene, CDR1 is SGHTA and CDR2 is FQGTGA. The CDR3 length is 16 residues. V trimming: 5 bases; J trimming: 6 bases; junction bases outside the gene matches: 9. The CDR3 nucleotides are TGTGCCAGCAGCACAGGGGGGACTAGCGGTCTCAATGAGCAGTTCTTC. Protein sequence: CASSTGGTSGLNEQFF.